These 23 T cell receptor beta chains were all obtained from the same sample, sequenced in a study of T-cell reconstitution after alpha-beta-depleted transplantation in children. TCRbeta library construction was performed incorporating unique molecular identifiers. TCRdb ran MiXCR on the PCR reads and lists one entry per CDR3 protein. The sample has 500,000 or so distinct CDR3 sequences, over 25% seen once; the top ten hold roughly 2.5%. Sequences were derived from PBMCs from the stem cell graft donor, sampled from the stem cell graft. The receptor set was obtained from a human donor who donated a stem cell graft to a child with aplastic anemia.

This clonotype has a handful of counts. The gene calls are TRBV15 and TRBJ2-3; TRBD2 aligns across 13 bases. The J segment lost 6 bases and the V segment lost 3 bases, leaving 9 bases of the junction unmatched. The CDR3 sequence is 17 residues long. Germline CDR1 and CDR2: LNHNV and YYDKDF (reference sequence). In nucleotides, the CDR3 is TGTGCCACCAGCAGGACCTGGACTAGCGGGAGCGGGGATACGCAGTATTTT. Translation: CATSRTWTSGSGDTQYF.

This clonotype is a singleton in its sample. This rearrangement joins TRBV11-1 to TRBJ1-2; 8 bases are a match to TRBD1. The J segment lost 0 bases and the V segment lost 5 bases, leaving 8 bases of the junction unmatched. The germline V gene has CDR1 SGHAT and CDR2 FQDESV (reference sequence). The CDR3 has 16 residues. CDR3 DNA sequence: TGTGCCAGCAGCAGCACAGGGGGGGATCCTAACTATGGCTACACCTTC. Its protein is CASSSTGGDPNYGYTF.

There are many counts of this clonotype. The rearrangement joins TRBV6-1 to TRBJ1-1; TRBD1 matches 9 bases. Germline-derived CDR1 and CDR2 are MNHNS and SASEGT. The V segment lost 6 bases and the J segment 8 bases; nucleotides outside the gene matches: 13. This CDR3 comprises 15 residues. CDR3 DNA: TGTGCCAGCAGCCGAGGGGACAGGGACTTTTGGGAAGCTTTCTTT. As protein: CASSRGDRDFWEAFF.

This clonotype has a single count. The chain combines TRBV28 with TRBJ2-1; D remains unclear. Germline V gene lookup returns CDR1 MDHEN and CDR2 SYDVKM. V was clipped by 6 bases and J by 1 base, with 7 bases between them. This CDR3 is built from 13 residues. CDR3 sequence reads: CASRVDSYNEQFF. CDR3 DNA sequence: TGTGCCAGCAGGGTCGATTCCTACAATGAGCAGTTCTTC. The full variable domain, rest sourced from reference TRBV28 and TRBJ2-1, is DVKVTQSSRYLVKRTGEKVFLECVQDMDHENMFWYRQDPGLGLRLIYFSYDVKMKEKGDIPEGYSVSREKKERFSLILESASTNQTSMYLCASRVDSYNEQFFGPGTRLTVL.

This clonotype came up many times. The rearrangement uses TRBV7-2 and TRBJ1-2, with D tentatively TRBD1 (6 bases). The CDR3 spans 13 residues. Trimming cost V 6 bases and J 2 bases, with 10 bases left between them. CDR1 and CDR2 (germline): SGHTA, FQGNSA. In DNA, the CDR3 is TGTGCCAGCAGTAGAGACAGGAACTATGGCTACACCTTC. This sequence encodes CASSRDRNYGYTF.

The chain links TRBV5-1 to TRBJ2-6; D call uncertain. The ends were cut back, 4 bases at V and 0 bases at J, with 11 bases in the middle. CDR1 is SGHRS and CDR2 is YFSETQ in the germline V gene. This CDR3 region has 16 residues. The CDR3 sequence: CASSIMPTSGANVLTF. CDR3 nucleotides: TGCGCCAGCAGCATTATGCCGACCTCTGGGGCCAACGTCCTGACTTTC.

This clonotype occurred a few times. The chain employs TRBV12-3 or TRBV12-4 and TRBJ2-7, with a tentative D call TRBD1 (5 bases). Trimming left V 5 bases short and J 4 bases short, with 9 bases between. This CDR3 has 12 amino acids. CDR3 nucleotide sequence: TGTGCCAGCAGTGCAGACAGTTACGAGCAGTACGTC. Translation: CASSADSYEQYV.

The CDR3 coding sequence is TGCAGCGTTGCCTTTAGCGGGAGCACCACAGATACGCAGTATTTT. Residues: CSVAFSGSTTDTQYF. V usage is TRBV29-1 and J usage is TRBJ2-3; 9 bases map to TRBD2. The CDR3 contains 15 residues. Germline V gene data show CDR1 as SQVTM and CDR2 as ANQGSEA. V shed 4 bases, J shed 2 bases, and the junction held 7 bases outside the gene matches.

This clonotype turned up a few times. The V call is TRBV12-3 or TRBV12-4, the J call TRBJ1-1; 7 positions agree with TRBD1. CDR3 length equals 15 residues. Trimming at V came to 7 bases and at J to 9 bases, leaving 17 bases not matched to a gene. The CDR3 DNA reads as TGTGCCAGCACATCAACTACAGGGGAGAACATCCAAGCTTTCTTT. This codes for CASTSTTGENIQAFF.

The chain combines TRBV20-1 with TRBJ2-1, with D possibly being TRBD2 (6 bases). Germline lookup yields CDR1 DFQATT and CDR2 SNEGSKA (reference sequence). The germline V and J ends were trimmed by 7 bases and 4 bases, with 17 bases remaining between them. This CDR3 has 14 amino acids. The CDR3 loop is CSGLGGTGYNEQFF. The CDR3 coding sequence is TGCAGTGGATTGGGCGGGACTGGATACAATGAGCAGTTCTTC.

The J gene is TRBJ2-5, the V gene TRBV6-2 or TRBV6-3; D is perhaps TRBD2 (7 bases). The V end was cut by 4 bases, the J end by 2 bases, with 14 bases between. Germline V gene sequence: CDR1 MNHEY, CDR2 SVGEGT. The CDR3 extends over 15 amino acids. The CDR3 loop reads CASSSRGRWQETQYF. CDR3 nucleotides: TGTGCCAGCAGTTCGCGGGGGCGCTGGCAAGAGACCCAGTACTTC.

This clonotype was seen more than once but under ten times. The chain's CDR3 is CASSPISAGVGQETQYF. Written as DNA, the CDR3 is TGCGCCAGCAGCCCTATTTCGGCGGGAGTGGGCCAAGAGACCCAGTACTTC. The chain couples TRBV5-1 to TRBJ2-5; 7 bases map to TRBD2. This CDR3 spans 17 amino acids. Losses at the gene ends were 4 bases for V and 1 base for J; bases not matched to a gene: 13. Germline V gene lookup returns CDR1 SGHRS and CDR2 YFSETQ. Full variable domain (remainder filled in from reference TRBV5-1 and TRBJ2-5): KAGVTQTPRYLIKTRGQQVTLSCSPISGHRSVSWYQQTPGQGLQFLFEYFSETQRNKGNFPGRFSGRQFSNSRSEMNVSTLELGDSALYLCASSPISAGVGQETQYFGPGTRLLVL.

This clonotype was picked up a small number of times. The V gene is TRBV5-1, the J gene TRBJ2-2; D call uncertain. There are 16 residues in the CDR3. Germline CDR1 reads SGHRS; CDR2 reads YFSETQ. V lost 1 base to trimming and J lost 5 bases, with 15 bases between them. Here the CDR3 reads CASSLYSLPWTGELFF. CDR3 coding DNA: TGCGCCAGCAGCTTGTATTCCCTCCCGTGGACCGGGGAGCTGTTTTTT.

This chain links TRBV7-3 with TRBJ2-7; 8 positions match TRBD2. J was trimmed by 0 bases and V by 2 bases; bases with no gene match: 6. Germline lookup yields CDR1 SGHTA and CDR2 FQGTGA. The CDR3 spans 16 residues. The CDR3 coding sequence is TGTGCCAGCAGCTTACGGGGCGGGACTAGCTCCTACGAGCAGTACTTC. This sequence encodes CASSLRGGTSSYEQYF.

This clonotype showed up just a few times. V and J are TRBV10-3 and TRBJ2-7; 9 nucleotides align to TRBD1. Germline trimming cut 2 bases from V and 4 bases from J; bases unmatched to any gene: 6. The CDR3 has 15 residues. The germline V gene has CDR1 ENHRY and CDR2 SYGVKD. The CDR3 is CAISEPTTGGYEQYF. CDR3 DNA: TGTGCCATCAGTGAGCCGACGACAGGGGGGTACGAGCAGTACTTC.

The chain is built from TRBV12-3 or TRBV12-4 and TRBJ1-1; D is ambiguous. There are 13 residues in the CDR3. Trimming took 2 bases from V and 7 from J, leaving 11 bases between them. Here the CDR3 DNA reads TGTGCCAGCAGTTTACAGGTCCGCGGTGAAGCTTTCTTT. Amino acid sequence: CASSLQVRGEAFF.

The CDR3 DNA is TGCGCCAGCAGCTTGGAGCAGCGGGGACCGAATGAGCAGTTCTTC. This sequence encodes CASSLEQRGPNEQFF. This sequence joins TRBV5-1 and TRBJ2-1; 7 bases agree with TRBD2. Germline values: CDR1 SGHRS, CDR2 YFSETQ. This CDR3 spans 15 amino acids. Trimming removed 0 bases from V and 7 bases from J; junction bases left unmatched: 7. The whole variable domain, remainder taken from reference TRBV5-1 and TRBJ2-1, is KAGVTQTPRYLIKTRGQQVTLSCSPISGHRSVSWYQQTPGQGLQFLFEYFSETQRNKGNFPGRFSGRQFSNSRSEMNVSTLELGDSALYLCASSLEQRGPNEQFFGPGTRLTVL.

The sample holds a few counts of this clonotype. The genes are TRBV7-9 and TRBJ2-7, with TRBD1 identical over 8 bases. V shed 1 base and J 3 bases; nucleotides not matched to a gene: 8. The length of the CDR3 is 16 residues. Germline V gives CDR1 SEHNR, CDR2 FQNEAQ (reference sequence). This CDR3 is CASSLVWDRCFYEQYV. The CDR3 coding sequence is TGTGCCAGCAGCTTAGTTTGGGACAGGTGCTTCTACGAGCAGTACGTC.

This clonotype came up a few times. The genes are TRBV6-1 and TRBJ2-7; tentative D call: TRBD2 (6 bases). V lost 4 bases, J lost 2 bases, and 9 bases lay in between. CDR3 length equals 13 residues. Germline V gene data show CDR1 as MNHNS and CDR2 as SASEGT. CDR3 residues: CASSAGLAYEQYV. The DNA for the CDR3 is TGTGCCAGCAGTGCGGGACTTGCCTACGAGCAGTACGTC.

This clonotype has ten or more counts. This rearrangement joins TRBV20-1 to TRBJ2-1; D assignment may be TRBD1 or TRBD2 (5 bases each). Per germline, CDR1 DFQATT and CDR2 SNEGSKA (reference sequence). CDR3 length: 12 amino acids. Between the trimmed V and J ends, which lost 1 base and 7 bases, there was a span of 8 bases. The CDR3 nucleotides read TGCAGTGCTAGAGCCAGGGAGAATGAGCAGTTCTTC. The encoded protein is CSARARENEQFF.

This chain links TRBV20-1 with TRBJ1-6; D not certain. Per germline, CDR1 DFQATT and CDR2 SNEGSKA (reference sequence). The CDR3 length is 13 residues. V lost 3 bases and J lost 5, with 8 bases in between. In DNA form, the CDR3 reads TGCAGTGCTAGTGGGCAGAATAATTCACCCCTCCACTTT. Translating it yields CSASGQNNSPLHF.

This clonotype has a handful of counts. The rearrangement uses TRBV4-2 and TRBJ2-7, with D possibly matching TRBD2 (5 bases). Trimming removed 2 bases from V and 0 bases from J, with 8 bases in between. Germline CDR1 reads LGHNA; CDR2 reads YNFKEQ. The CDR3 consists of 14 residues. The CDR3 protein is CASSQKRSSYEQYF. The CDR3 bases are TGTGCCAGCAGCCAAAAGCGGAGCTCCTACGAGCAGTACTTC.

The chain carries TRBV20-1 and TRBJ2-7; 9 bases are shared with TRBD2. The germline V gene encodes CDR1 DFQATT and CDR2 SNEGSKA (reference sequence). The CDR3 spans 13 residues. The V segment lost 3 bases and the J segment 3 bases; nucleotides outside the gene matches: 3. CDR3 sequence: CSARGTSSYEQYF. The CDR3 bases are TGCAGTGCTAGGGGGACTAGCAGCTACGAGCAGTACTTC.